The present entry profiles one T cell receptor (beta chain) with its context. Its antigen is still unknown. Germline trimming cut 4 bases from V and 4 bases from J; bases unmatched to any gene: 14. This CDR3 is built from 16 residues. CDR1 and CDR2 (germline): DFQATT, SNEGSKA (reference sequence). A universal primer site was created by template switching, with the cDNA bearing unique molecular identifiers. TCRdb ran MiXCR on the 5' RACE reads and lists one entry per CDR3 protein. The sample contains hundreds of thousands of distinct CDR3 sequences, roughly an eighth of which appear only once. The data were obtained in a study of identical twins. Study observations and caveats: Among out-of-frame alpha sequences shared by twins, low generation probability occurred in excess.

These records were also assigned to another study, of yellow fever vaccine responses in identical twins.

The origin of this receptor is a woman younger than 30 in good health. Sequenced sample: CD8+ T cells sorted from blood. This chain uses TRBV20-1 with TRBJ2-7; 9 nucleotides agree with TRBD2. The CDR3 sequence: CSATERRVSGGYEQYF. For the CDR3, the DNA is TGCAGTGCTACCGAGAGAAGAGTTAGCGGGGGATACGAGCAGTACTTC.